A selection of T cell receptor beta chains follows, all from one sample in a study of cytomegalovirus exposure and HLA in healthy donors. Generated by immunoSEQ multiplex PCR, the TCRdb table keeps only in-frame clones and is missing some. The table lists 100,000 to 150,000 clones, around three quarters of them singletons. The specimen was PBMCs. These receptors were collected from a man younger than 40 in good health and CMV-seronegative. Each CDR3 is given with its conserved first and last residue. The D gene is left open where the match is weak. Expanded clones get a size class; other rows say once, few or many, or leave the size out.

v_gene	d_gene	j_gene	abundance	CDR3nt	CDR3aa
TRBV19	TRBD2	TRBJ2-7	NA	TGTGCCAGTCGGACTAGCGGGAGTGGCGAGCAGTACTTC	CASRTSGSGEQYF
TRBV12-5	TRBD1	TRBJ1-2	NA	TGTGCTAGTGGTCCTTCCCGGGACAGTAGGTATGGCTACACCTTC	CASGPSRDSRYGYTF
TRBV30	TRBD1	TRBJ1-2	NA	TGTGCCTGGAGTGTACAGGGGACAGATGGCTACACCTTC	CAWSVQGTDGYTF
TRBV29-1	NA	TRBJ1-2	NA	TGCAGCGTTGGCACCGTGGCAGGGGATAGCTATGGCTACACCTTC	CSVGTVAGDSYGYTF
TRBV29-1	TRBD2	TRBJ2-1	few	TGCAGCGTATTCGGGACTAGCGGGAAGAGCTCCTACAATGAGCAGTTCTTC	CSVFGTSGKSSYNEQFF
TRBV19	TRBD2	TRBJ2-5	NA	TGTGCCAGTAGTAAGGCGGGAGGAGAGACCCAGTACTTC	CASSKAGGETQYF
TRBV7-2	NA	TRBJ1-2	NA	TGTGCCAGCAGCTTAGCATTTCAGGGTGGGGGCTACACCTTC	CASSLAFQGGGYTF
TRBV20-1	NA	TRBJ2-5	NA	TGCAGTGCGGAGGGGCAAGAGACCCAGTACTTC	CSAEGQETQYF
TRBV5-4	NA	TRBJ1-3	NA	TGTGCCAGCAGCCTGTTTGGGCCAGCGGGCGTTTCTGGAAACACCATATATTTT	CASSLFGPAGVSGNTIYF
TRBV28	NA	TRBJ2-1	once	TGTGCCAGCAGTTTCCCCCAGGACAGTGGGAACAATGAGCAGTTCTTC	CASSFPQDSGNNEQFF
TRBV5-1	TRBD2	TRBJ2-5	NA	TGCGCCAGCAGCCGCCGGGGGCTAGCGGGCGTACAAGAGACCCAGTACTTC	CASSRRGLAGVQETQYF
TRBV7-9	TRBD2	TRBJ2-2	NA	TGTGCCAGCAGCTTAGTTAGCGGGAGTGTTTCCGGGGAGCTGTTTTTT	CASSLVSGSVSGELFF
TRBV7-8	TRBD2	TRBJ2-1	NA	TGTGCCAGCAGACGGACTAGCGGGAGCTCCTACAATGAGCAGTTCTTC	CASRRTSGSSYNEQFF
TRBV7-9	NA	TRBJ2-3	NA	TGTGCCAGCAGCTTAGTGGAGGGGGCGTTCACAGATACGCAGTATTTT	CASSLVEGAFTDTQYF
TRBV12-5	NA	TRBJ2-7	NA	TGTGCTAGTGGTTTGGTACTTATGCGGGACTCCTACGAGCAGTACTTC	CASGLVLMRDSYEQYF